The 10 T cell receptor beta chains presented below share a single source sample, sequenced in a study of T cells in Graves' hyperthyroidism and ophthalmopathy. From RNA transcripts, TCR beta CDR3 regions were amplified. HTBI primers were the set used in a first-round RT-PCR of the TCR CDR3. MiXCR, run by TCRdb on the multiplex PCR reads, gives a single entry per CDR3 protein. The sample holds fewer than 400,000 distinct CDR3 sequences, over 15% seen once. Sequencing input: blood. Receptor source: a man aged 25 to 40 with Graves' hyperthyroidism.

This clonotype was counted ten times or more. The rearrangement links TRBV20-1 to TRBJ2-1; D gene ambiguous. Germline V gene sequence: CDR1 DFQATT, CDR2 SNEGSKA (reference sequence). The CDR3 loop spans 14 amino acids. Trimming removed 5 bases from V and 5 bases from J, with 16 bases in between. The CDR3 DNA reads TGCAGTGCTCTCTTCCCCGGGTCACACAATGAGCAGTTCTTC. This codes for CSALFPGSHNEQFF.

The chain is built from TRBV5-1 and TRBJ2-7; D might be TRBD1 (5 bases). CDR1 and CDR2 from the germline V gene are SGHRS and YFSETQ. V lost 0 bases and J 7 bases, leaving 14 bases between the germline ends. The CDR3 spans 14 residues. Written as DNA, the CDR3 is TGCGCCAGCAGCTTGGTCGAAAGGGGATGGGAGCAGTACTTC. Translated: CASSLVERGWEQYF.

The V call is TRBV11-2, the J call TRBJ2-1; TRBD2 aligns across 11 bases. The germline CDR1 and CDR2 sequences are SGHAT and FQNNGV. This CDR3 is 17 amino acids long. V lost 7 bases and J lost 7; bases outside the gene matches: 15. The CDR3 DNA sequence: TGTGCCAGCAACCGAGACAGTCTTAGCGGGAGGGCAAATGAGCAGTTCTTC. Translation gives CASNRDSLSGRANEQFF.

The genes are TRBV7-9 and TRBJ2-1, with 8 positions matching TRBD2. The germline V gene has CDR1 SEHNR and CDR2 FQNEAQ (reference sequence). V was pared by 5 bases and J by 0 bases, with 6 bases of the junction left unmatched. This CDR3 is 16 amino acids long. The CDR3 coding sequence is TGTGCCAGCAGCCCCGGCGGGGGGAGCTCCTACAATGAGCAGTTCTTC. It translates to CASSPGGGSSYNEQFF. Together with reference TRBV7-9 and TRBJ2-1, the CDR3 gives the full variable domain: DTGVSQNPRHKITKRGQNVTFRCDPISEHNRLYWYRQTLGQGPEFLTYFQNEAQLEKSRLLSDRFSAERPKGSFSTLEIQRTEQGDSAMYLCASSPGGGSSYNEQFFGPGTRLTVL.

The count of this clonotype is one. This sequence joins TRBV30 and TRBJ1-1, with TRBD1 identical over 9 bases. Germline assignment: CDR1 GTSNPN and CDR2 SVGIG (reference sequence). V lost 3 bases to trimming and J lost 4 bases; unmatched junction nucleotides: 6. The CDR3 totals 14 residues. The CDR3, as DNA: TGTGCCTGGAGGACGGGACAGGGAACCACTGAAGCTTTCTTT. Translating it yields CAWRTGQGTTEAFF.

In its sample, this clonotype was seen many times. V is TRBV2 and J is TRBJ2-1, with unresolved D. This CDR3 is built from 13 residues. The germline V gene has CDR1 SNHLY and CDR2 FYNNEI. Between the trimmed V and J ends, which lost 8 bases and 15 bases, there was a span of 23 bases. The CDR3 bases are TGTGCCAGCGCAACCTTAAACCGGGCCAAAGCGTTCTTC. As protein: CASATLNRAKAFF. The variable domain in full, with the rest retrieved from reference TRBV2 and TRBJ2-1, is EPEVTQTPSHQVTQMGQEVILRCVPISNHLYFYWYRQILGQKVEFLVSFYNNEISEKSEIFDDQFSVERPDGSNFTLKIRSTKLEDSAMYFCASATLNRAKAFFGPGTRLTVL.

The chain combines TRBV19 with TRBJ1-2; no firm D call. This CDR3 is built from 15 residues. CDR1 LNHDA and CDR2 SQIVND come from the germline V gene (reference sequence). V was pared by 3 bases and J by 7 bases, with 18 bases between. CDR3 DNA sequence: TGTGCCAGTAGTATCCGGAATACCCAGAAGGGTGGCTACACCTTC. This encodes CASSIRNTQKGGYTF.

This clonotype has ten or more counts. CDR3 region: CSARHGRLTDTQYF. The DNA for the CDR3 is TGCAGTGCTAGGCACGGGAGGCTCACAGATACGCAGTATTTT. The chain joins TRBV20-1 to TRBJ2-3, with 7 bases fitting TRBD2. This CDR3 is built from 14 residues. V dropped 3 bases and J dropped 2; count of bases not matched to a gene: 5. Germline loops: CDR1 DFQATT, CDR2 SNEGSKA (reference sequence).

This clonotype was seen more than once but under ten times. V gene TRBV7-2 combines with J gene TRBJ2-1; D is perhaps TRBD2 (6 bases). The germline V gene encodes CDR1 SGHTA and CDR2 FQGNSA. V lost 5 bases to trimming and J lost 1 base, with 9 bases between them. This CDR3 spans 14 amino acids. CDR3 sequence (DNA): TGTGCCAGCAGCCAGAGCGGGTCCTACAATGAGCAGTTCTTC. This sequence encodes CASSQSGSYNEQFF. The whole variable domain, filled in from reference TRBV7-2 and TRBJ2-1, reads GAGVSQSPSNKVTEKGKDVELRCDPISGHTALYWYRQSLGQGLEFLIYFQGNSAPDKSGLPSDRFSAERTGGSVSTLTIQRTQQEDSAVYLCASSQSGSYNEQFFGPGTRLTVL.

The chain joins TRBV10-3 to TRBJ2-2; weak D call: TRBD1 (6 bases). CDR3 size: 16 residues. With 7 bases removed from V and 2 bases from J, the gap between germline ends came to 17 bases. The V gene's germline CDR1 is ENHRY and CDR2 SYGVKD. The CDR3 sequence is CAITETKDSNTGELFF. In DNA form, the CDR3 reads TGTGCCATCACCGAGACCAAGGACAGCAACACCGGGGAGCTGTTTTTT.